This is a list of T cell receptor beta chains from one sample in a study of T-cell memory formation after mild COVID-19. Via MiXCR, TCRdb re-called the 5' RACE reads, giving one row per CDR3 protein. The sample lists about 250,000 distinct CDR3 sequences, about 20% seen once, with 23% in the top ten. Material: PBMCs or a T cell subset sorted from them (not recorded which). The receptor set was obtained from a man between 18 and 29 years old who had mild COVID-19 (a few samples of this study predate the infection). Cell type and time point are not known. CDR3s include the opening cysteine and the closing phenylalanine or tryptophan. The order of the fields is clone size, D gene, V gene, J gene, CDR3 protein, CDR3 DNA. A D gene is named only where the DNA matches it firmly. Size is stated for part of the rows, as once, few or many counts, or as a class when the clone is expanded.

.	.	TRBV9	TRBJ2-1	CASSTNLAPEGEQFF	TGTGCCAGCAGCACCAATCTAGCGCCTGAGGGTGAGCAGTTCTTC
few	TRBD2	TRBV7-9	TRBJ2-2	CASSPSGRTGELFF	TGTGCCAGCAGCCCCTCCGGGAGGACCGGGGAGCTGTTTTTT
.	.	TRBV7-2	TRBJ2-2	CASSLGGSLTNTGELFF	TGTGCCAGCAGCTTAGGGGGTAGCCTAACGAACACCGGGGAGCTGTTTTTT
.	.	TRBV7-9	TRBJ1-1	CASSLVQGMNTEAFF	TGTGCCAGCAGCTTAGTCCAGGGCATGAACACTGAAGCTTTCTTT
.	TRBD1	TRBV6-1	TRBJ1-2	CASSEFQGVDGYTF	TGTGCCAGCAGTGAATTCCAGGGGGTGGATGGCTACACCTTC
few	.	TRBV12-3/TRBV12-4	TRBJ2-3	CASSFARGQYTQYF	TGTGCCAGCAGTTTTGCCCGGGGGCAATATACGCAGTATTTT
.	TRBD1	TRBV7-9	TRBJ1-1	CASSRFRGSRDTEAFF	TGTGCCAGCAGCCGATTCAGGGGGTCTAGGGACACTGAAGCTTTCTTT
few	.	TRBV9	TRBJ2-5	CASSATGVQETQYF	TGTGCCAGCAGCGCTACCGGCGTCCAAGAGACCCAGTACTTC
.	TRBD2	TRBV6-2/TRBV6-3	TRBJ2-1	CASRAGLAANNEQFF	TGTGCCAGCAGAGCAGGACTAGCGGCAAACAATGAGCAGTTCTTC
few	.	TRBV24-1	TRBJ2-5	CATSSGPGLQETQYF	TGTGCCACCAGTTCGGGACCGGGTTTGCAAGAGACCCAGTACTTC
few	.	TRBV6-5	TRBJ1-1	CASRVQGRRAFF	TGTGCCAGCAGGGTACAGGGTCGGAGGGCTTTCTTT
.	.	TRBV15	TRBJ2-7	CATSVARGGFYEQYF	TGTGCCACCAGCGTAGCAAGGGGGGGCTTCTACGAGCAGTACTTC
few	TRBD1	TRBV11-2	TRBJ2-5	CASSSRTGQDRETQYF	TGTGCCAGCAGCTCGCGGACAGGCCAGGATCGGGAGACCCAGTACTTC